This T cell receptor beta chain was obtained from a study of T-cell memory formation after mild COVID-19. 5'RACE, which relied on constant-segment primers, yielded TCR alpha and TCR beta cDNA libraries carrying sample barcodes and UMIs. TCRdb analysed the 5' RACE reads with MiXCR anew, one entry per CDR3 protein. The sample lists roughly 410,000 distinct CDR3 sequences, 24% occurring once. Study results and limitations: Contracting clones, day 15 to 85, had balanced CD4/CD8, and later expanders favored CD4+.

As to this clonotype: Its matching antigen is unknown.

The sample consisted of PBMCs or a T cell subset sorted from them (not recorded which). The receptor was isolated from an adult woman who had mild COVID-19 (a few samples of this study predate the infection). Cell type and time point are not known.

The CDR3 is CASSQDLGVDYGYTF. The CDR3 DNA is TGCGCCAGCAGCCAAGATCTAGGGGTTGACTATGGCTACACCTTC. The genes are TRBV4-1 and TRBJ1-2; D may be TRBD1 (5 bases). The length of the CDR3 is 15 residues. Germline lookup yields CDR1 MGHRA and CDR2 YSYEKL. The germline V and J ends were trimmed by 0 bases and 3 bases, with 11 bases remaining between them.